A selection of T cell receptor beta chains follows, all from one sample in a study of cytomegalovirus exposure and HLA in healthy donors. Sequencing was performed with immunoSEQ multiplex PCR; in TCRdb, only in-frame clones are kept and a portion is missing. The sample includes over 100,000 clones, around 83% of them seen just once. The sample was PBMCs. These receptors originate from a man aged 30 to 39 in good health and CMV-seropositive. Each CDR3 is given with its conserved first and last residue. A D gene is named only where the DNA matches it firmly. Size is omitted from some rows. Given values are once, few, many or a class for expanded clones.

>TRBV6-4|TRBD2|TRBJ2-1|once
CASSVIAGSYNEQFF
TGTGCCAGCAGTGTTATAGCGGGCTCCTACAATGAGCAGTTCTTC
>TRBV7-9|-|TRBJ2-7|once
CASSSLRTASYEQYF
TGTGCCAGCAGCTCGCTCAGGACAGCTTCCTACGAGCAGTACTTC
>TRBV19|TRBD1|TRBJ1-5|-
CASSKRDRGHQPQHF
TGTGCCAGTAGTAAGCGGGACAGGGGGCATCAGCCCCAGCATTTT
>TRBV25-1|TRBD1|TRBJ1-1|-
CASSERQGVGTEAFF
TGTGCCAGCAGTGAGAGACAGGGAGTAGGCACTGAAGCTTTCTTT
>TRBV4-2|-|TRBJ2-3|once
CASSHLANPPADTQYF
TGTGCCAGCAGCCATCTAGCGAACCCTCCCGCAGATACGCAGTATTTT
>TRBV2|TRBD2|TRBJ2-1|-
CASRIAGGNNEQFF
TGTGCCAGCAGAATTGCGGGAGGGAACAATGAGCAGTTCTTC
>TRBV5-1|-|TRBJ1-4|many
CASSLAVRSATNEKLFF
TGCGCCAGCAGCTTGGCCGTCAGGTCTGCAACTAATGAAAAACTGTTTTTT
>TRBV5-1|-|TRBJ1-1|-
CASSLARGHMNTEAFF
TGCGCCAGCAGCCTGGCCAGGGGACACATGAACACTGAAGCTTTCTTT
>TRBV28|TRBD2|TRBJ2-7|-
CASSQAGGTYEQYF
TGTGCCAGCAGTCAAGCGGGGGGTACCTACGAGCAGTACTTC
>TRBV7-9|-|TRBJ2-1|-
CASSPLGQSYNEQFF
TGTGCCAGCAGCCCCCTCGGACAGTCATACAATGAGCAGTTCTTC
>TRBV19|TRBD2|TRBJ2-1|-
CASTNKVAGTNEQFF
TGTGCCAGTACGAATAAGGTAGCGGGGACGAATGAGCAGTTCTTC
>TRBV29-1|-|TRBJ2-7|once
CSATGTNYEQYF
TGCAGCGCAACCGGGACAAACTACGAGCAGTACTTC
>TRBV6-1|-|TRBJ1-2|once
CASSEQQNYGYTF
TGTGCCAGCAGTGAACAACAGAACTATGGCTACACCTTC
>TRBV12-5|-|TRBJ2-3|-
CASGLAGVSDTQYF
TGTGCTAGTGGTTTGGCGGGGGTTTCGGATACGCAGTATTTT
>TRBV5-6|-|TRBJ1-5|-
CASSSGQPNQPQHF
TGTGCCAGCAGCTCCGGACAGCCCAATCAGCCCCAGCATTTT
>TRBV19|TRBD1|TRBJ1-1|-
CASSTRGTGGDTEAFF
TGTGCCAGTAGCACCCGCGGGACAGGGGGGGACACTGAAGCTTTCTTT
>TRBV4-1|-|TRBJ1-6|-
CASSQDRGPGSPLHF
TGCGCCAGCAGCCAAGATAGAGGGCCAGGTTCACCCCTCCACTTT
>TRBV29-1|-|TRBJ2-7|-
CSANLGLMGEQYF
TGCAGCGCAAACCTCGGACTCATGGGCGAGCAGTACTTC
>TRBV6-6|-|TRBJ2-2|-
CASIRQQGSRTGELFF
TGTGCCAGCATCAGGCAACAGGGATCGAGGACCGGGGAGCTGTTTTTT
>TRBV12-5|TRBD1|TRBJ1-2|-
CANARQGEYGYTF
TGTGCTAACGCGAGACAGGGGGAATATGGCTACACCTTC
>TRBV18|-|TRBJ2-7|-
CASSPSGGRNEQYF
TGTGCCAGCTCACCATCAGGGGGGAGGAACGAGCAGTACTTC
>TRBV20-1|-|TRBJ2-5|-
CSAGARETQYF
TGCAGTGCAGGGGCTCGGGAGACCCAGTACTTC
>TRBV6-6|TRBD1|TRBJ1-5|-
CASSPQGNQPQHF
TGTGCCAGCAGTCCACAGGGGAATCAGCCCCAGCATTTT
>TRBV5-1|TRBD2|TRBJ2-5|few
CASKVAGGQETQYF
TGCGCCAGCAAAGTGGCGGGAGGGCAGGAGACCCAGTACTTC
>TRBV2|TRBD2|TRBJ2-1|-
CASRGWASGSNEQFF
TGTGCCAGCAGGGGATGGGCTAGCGGGAGCAATGAGCAGTTCTTC
>TRBV30|-|TRBJ2-7|-
CACTGTFRYEQYF
TGTGCCTGTACCGGGACATTCCGATACGAGCAGTACTTC
>TRBV6-5|-|TRBJ2-7|-
CASSYSSGFSYEQYF
TGTGCCAGCAGTTACTCTTCGGGGTTTAGTTACGAGCAGTACTTC
>TRBV9|TRBD1|TRBJ1-4|-
CASSVTGTANEKLFF
TGTGCCAGCAGCGTCACCGGGACAGCTAATGAAAAACTGTTTTTT
>TRBV28|TRBD1|TRBJ2-3|-
CASSSRWTGISTDTQYF
TGTGCCAGCAGTTCCCGATGGACAGGGATTAGCACAGATACGCAGTATTTT
>TRBV6-6|-|TRBJ2-1|-
CASTKGGGIEQFF
TGTGCCAGCACTAAAGGGGGGGGCATTGAGCAGTTCTTC
>TRBV6-5|TRBD1|TRBJ1-2|-
CASSYSGQDYGYTF
TGTGCCAGCAGTTACTCGGGACAGGACTATGGCTACACCTTC
>TRBV11-2|-|TRBJ2-3|-
CASSLTGPTDTQYF
TGTGCCAGCAGCTTAACAGGACCCACAGATACGCAGTATTTT
>TRBV5-4|TRBD2|TRBJ2-3|-
CASSLLAGGEDTQYF
TGTGCCAGCAGCTTACTAGCGGGAGGGGAGGATACGCAGTATTTT
>TRBV29-1|-|TRBJ2-5|once
CSVHRDLETQYF
TGCAGCGTTCACAGGGACCTAGAGACCCAGTACTTC
>TRBV10-1|-|TRBJ2-3|few
CASRKRRRDSGPLGQYF
TGCGCCAGCCGTAAAAGGAGGCGGGACAGTGGCCCCCTGGGGCAGTATTTT
>TRBV28|TRBD1|TRBJ1-5|few
CASTLTGADQPQHF
TGTGCCAGCACCCTGACAGGGGCGGATCAGCCCCAGCATTTT